One sample yielded the 17 T cell receptor beta chains listed below, sequenced in a study of blood T cell repertoires in COVID-19. The method was immunoSEQ multiplex PCR; TCRdb's version includes in-frame clones alone and lacks a portion of them. The data hold about 230,000 clones, with around 83% observed a single time. The sequenced material came from peripheral blood. These receptors were collected from a man aged 35 to 55 with acute or convalescent COVID-19.

The rearrangement links TRBV11-2 to TRBJ1-1, with TRBD1 matching over 9 bases. This CDR3 has 15 amino acids. Germline V gene data show CDR1 as SGHAT and CDR2 as FQNNGV. V lost 5 bases to trimming and J lost 2 bases; unmatched junction nucleotides: 6. The DNA for the CDR3 is TGTGCCAGCAGCCTCAGGGACAGGGTAAACACTGAAGCTTTCTTT. This translates into CASSLRDRVNTEAFF.

The CDR3 region is CASSRTVAGGTDTQYF. DNA of the CDR3: TGCGCCAGCAGCCGCACTGTCGCGGGGGGGACAGATACGCAGTATTTT. The chain combines TRBV4-3 with TRBJ2-3; TRBD2 aligns across 9 bases. Germline-derived CDR1 and CDR2 are LGHNA and YSLEER. This CDR3 has 16 amino acids. The ends lost 4 bases at V and 3 bases at J; junction bases unmatched: 8.

The count of this clone is one. Written as DNA, the CDR3 is TGCAGCGTCGCGAGACAGGGGAATGAGCAGTTCTTC. Encoded protein: CSVARQGNEQFF. The V gene is TRBV29-1, the J gene TRBJ2-1; 8 positions agree with TRBD1. The germline V gene has CDR1 SQVTM and CDR2 ANQGSEA. The ends lost 6 bases at V and 7 bases at J; junction bases unmatched: 5. The CDR3 is 12 residues long.

The chain employs TRBV7-2 and TRBJ2-1; D might be TRBD1 (5 bases). Germline V lookup: CDR1 SGHTA, CDR2 FQGNSA. Trimming left V 1 base short and J 0 bases short, with 16 bases between. The CDR3 loop spans 18 amino acids. The CDR3: CASSLGLQGFSSYNEQFF. The DNA for the CDR3 is TGTGCCAGCAGCTTAGGATTGCAGGGCTTCAGCTCCTACAATGAGCAGTTCTTC.

V is TRBV6-5 and J is TRBJ1-1, with D hard to call. Germline CDR1 MNHEY, CDR2 SVGAGI. The V end was cut by 11 bases, the J end by 0 bases, with 13 bases between. The CDR3 extends over 13 amino acids. In nucleotides, the CDR3 is TGTGCCTCCGGCTCGAGGATGAACACTGAAGCTTTCTTT. Its protein is CASGSRMNTEAFF.

The chain couples TRBV5-5 to TRBJ1-2; D may be TRBD1 (6 bases). Germline CDR1 and CDR2: SGHKS and YYEKEE (reference sequence). Trimming pared 2 bases from V and 6 bases from J, leaving 11 bases between. The CDR3 extends over 13 amino acids. CDR3 loop: CASSLTGLDGYTF. Written as DNA, the CDR3 is TGTGCCAGCAGCTTAACAGGGCTGGATGGCTACACCTTC. Using reference TRBV5-5 and TRBJ1-2 for the parts outside the CDR3, the full variable domain is DAGVTQSPTHLIKTRGQQVTLRCSPISGHKSVSWYQQVLGQGPQFIFQYYEKEERGRGNFPDRFSARQFPNYSSELNVNALLLGDSALYLCASSLTGLDGYTFGSGTRLTVV.

This sequence joins TRBV6-6 and TRBJ2-7; D not resolved. Germline values: CDR1 MNHNY, CDR2 SVGAGI (reference sequence). Between the trimmed V and J ends, which lost 4 bases and 0 bases, there was a span of 13 bases. The length of the CDR3 is 15 residues. CDR3 sequence: CASSLGHSSSYEQYF. The CDR3 nucleotides read TGTGCCAGCAGTTTAGGTCACAGTAGCTCCTACGAGCAGTACTTC.

The chain links TRBV21-1 to TRBJ1-4; the table's D gene call, TRBD1, was not cross checked with the DNA. TRBV21-1 is noted as a pseudogene. The CDR3 contains 15 residues. The CDR3 loop reads CASSPNGQGDEKLFF. The CDR3 nucleotides read TGTGCCAGCAGCCCAAACGGACAGGGAGACGAAAAACTGTTTTTT.

The V gene is TRBV24-1, the J gene TRBJ2-1, with TRBD1 matching over 10 bases. This CDR3 contains 14 residues. Germline V gene lookup returns CDR1 KGHDR and CDR2 SFDVKD. The trim removed 3 bases at V and 16 bases at J, leaving 11 bases unmatched. CDR3 DNA: TGTGCCACCAGTGATCACGTTACGGGACAGGGGCATTTCTTC. Translation gives CATSDHVTGQGHFF.

The gene calls are TRBV7-2 and TRBJ1-5; a possible D gene is TRBD1 (5 bases). Germline values: CDR1 SGHTA, CDR2 FQGNSA. The CDR3 totals 14 residues. V gave up 4 bases and J gave up 2 bases, with 9 bases separating them. DNA for the CDR3: TGTGCCAGCAGCTCTGGGGCCGGCAATCAGCCCCAGCATTTT. Amino acid sequence: CASSSGAGNQPQHF.

The V call is TRBV11-2, the J call TRBJ1-2; D gene unclear. Per the germline V gene, CDR1 is SGHAT and CDR2 is FQNNGV. The CDR3 runs to 14 residues. Trimming stripped 3 bases from V and 2 bases from J, with 10 bases between. CDR3 sequence reads: CASSFEGQNYGYTF. The CDR3 DNA reads as TGTGCCAGCAGCTTTGAGGGCCAGAACTATGGCTACACCTTC.

The gene calls are TRBV12-5 and TRBJ2-3; tentatively, D is TRBD1 (5 bases). CDR3 length: 15 residues. Deletions cut 1 base from V and 0 bases from J, with 8 bases between. In germline, CDR1 is LGHNT, CDR2 FRNRAP. The CDR3 here is CASGLGQISTDTQYF. The CDR3 DNA follows: TGTGCTAGTGGTTTGGGACAGATTAGCACAGATACGCAGTATTTT.

This clone was seen once. The J gene is TRBJ2-7, the V gene TRBV5-6, with TRBD2 as a possible D gene (5 bases). The CDR3 covers 12 residues. The V and J ends lost 3 bases and 7 bases respectively, with 11 bases between them. Per germline, CDR1 SGHDT and CDR2 YYEEEE. DNA of the CDR3: TGTGCCAGCAGCTGGGGAGAGCTGGAGCAGTACTTC. Protein: CASSWGELEQYF.

In this sample, this clone turned up many times. The rearrangement uses TRBV2 and TRBJ1-5; a possible D gene is TRBD1 (5 bases). From germline, CDR1 is SNHLY and CDR2 FYNNEI. V dropped 4 bases and J dropped 7 bases, with 11 bases sitting between them. This CDR3 region has 13 residues. The CDR3 sequence is CASSAMGGQPQHF. CDR3 sequence (DNA): TGTGCCAGCAGTGCGATGGGGGGACAGCCCCAGCATTTT.

This chain connects TRBV27 to TRBJ1-1; TRBD1 aligns across 8 bases. Germline CDR1 reads MNHEY; CDR2 reads SMNVEV (reference sequence). V shed 3 bases, J shed 4 bases, and the junction held 4 bases outside the gene matches. The CDR3 consists of 14 residues. CDR3 region: CASSLNRGITEAFF. CDR3 DNA sequence: TGTGCCAGCAGTTTGAACAGGGGGATCACTGAAGCTTTCTTT.

The chain is built from TRBV7-3 and TRBJ2-1; tentatively, D is TRBD2 (6 bases). Germline V CDR1 and CDR2: SGHTA, FQGTGA. With 4 bases removed from V and 3 bases from J, the gap between germline ends came to 16 bases. The CDR3 totals 16 residues. The CDR3 here is CASSSLVAESYNEQFF. The CDR3 DNA follows: TGTGCCAGCAGCTCCCTCGTAGCGGAAAGCTACAATGAGCAGTTCTTC. The full variable domain, its missing parts supplied by reference TRBV7-3 and TRBJ2-1, is GAGVSQTPSNKVTEKGKYVELRCDPISGHTALYWYRQSLGQGPEFLIYFQGTGAADDSGLPNDRFFAVRPEGSVSTLKIQRTERGDSAVYLCASSSLVAESYNEQFFGPGTRLTVL.

The chain couples TRBV2 to TRBJ2-1, with 8 positions matching TRBD1. With 6 bases clipped from V and 5 bases from J, the junction kept 15 bases outside the gene matches. CDR1 is SNHLY, CDR2 FYNNEI, per germline. The CDR3 has 17 residues. The CDR3 region is CASRDGQGGSRDNEQFF. As DNA, the CDR3 is TGTGCCAGCAGGGATGGACAGGGTGGGAGTAGGGACAATGAGCAGTTCTTC. Filled out from reference TRBV2 and TRBJ2-1, the complete variable domain reads EPEVTQTPSHQVTQMGQEVILRCVPISNHLYFYWYRQILGQKVEFLVSFYNNEISEKSEIFDDQFSVERPDGSNFTLKIRSTKLEDSAMYFCASRDGQGGSRDNEQFFGPGTRLTVL.